This TCR beta chain was recorded in a study of blood T cell repertoires in COVID-19. Background on the study: COVID-19 samples from acute and convalescent phases originated in the United States, Italy and Spain. The cDNA or gDNA used as material had been derived from T cells, B-cell-depleted T cells, or PBMCs.

Source study methods: Reference gene primer amplification in the assay estimated nucleated cell counts. Method: immunoSEQ multiplex PCR; TCRdb's copy keeps in-frame clones and lacks some. For V, J and clone size, that table is used; D and trimming come from the DNA. The repertoire has 90,000 to 100,000 clones, 75% to 85% of them found once; the top ten carry approximately 25%. The V gene's germline CDR1 is GTSNPN and CDR2 SVGIG (reference sequence). The length of the CDR3 is 16 residues. V shed 1 base and J 3 bases; nucleotides not matched to a gene: 2. The sample taken for sequencing was peripheral blood. V and J are TRBV30 and TRBJ2-1; 14 bases are shared with TRBD2. This receptor was obtained from a man in his sixties or seventies with acute or convalescent COVID-19. This CDR3 is CAWSGTSGRLYNEQFF. CDR3 bases: TGTGCCTGGAGTGGGACTAGCGGGAGGCTCTACAATGAGCAGTTCTTC.